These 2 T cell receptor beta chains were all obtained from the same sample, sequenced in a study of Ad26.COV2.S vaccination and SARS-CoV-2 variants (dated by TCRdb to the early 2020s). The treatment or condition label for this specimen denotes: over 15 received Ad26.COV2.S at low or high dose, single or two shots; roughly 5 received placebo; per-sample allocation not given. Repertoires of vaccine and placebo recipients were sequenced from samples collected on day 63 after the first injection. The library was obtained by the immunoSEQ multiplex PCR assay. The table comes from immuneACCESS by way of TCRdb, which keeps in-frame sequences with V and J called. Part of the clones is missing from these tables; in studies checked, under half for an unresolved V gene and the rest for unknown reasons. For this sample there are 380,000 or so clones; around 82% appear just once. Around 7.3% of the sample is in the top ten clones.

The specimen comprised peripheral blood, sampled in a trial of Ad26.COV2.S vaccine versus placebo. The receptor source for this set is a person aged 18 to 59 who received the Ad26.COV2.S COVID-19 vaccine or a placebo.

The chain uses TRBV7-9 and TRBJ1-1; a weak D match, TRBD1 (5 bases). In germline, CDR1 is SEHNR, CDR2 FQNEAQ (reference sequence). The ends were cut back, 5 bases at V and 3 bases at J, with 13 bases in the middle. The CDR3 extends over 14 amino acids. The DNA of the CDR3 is TGTGCCAGCAGCATAGGCCAGGGAGACACTGAAGCTTTCTTT. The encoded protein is CASSIGQGDTEAFF.

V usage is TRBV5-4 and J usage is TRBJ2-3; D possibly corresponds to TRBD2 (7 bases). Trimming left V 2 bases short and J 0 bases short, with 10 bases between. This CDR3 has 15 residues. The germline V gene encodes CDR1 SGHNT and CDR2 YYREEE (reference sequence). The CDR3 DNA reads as TGTGCCAGCAGCTTTGGGGGGGCTAGCACAGATACGCAGTATTTT. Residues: CASSFGGASTDTQYF.